This record covers a single T cell receptor (beta chain). As yet, its antigen is unknown. This specimen belongs to a study of long-term antiretroviral therapy in people with HIV. The study's findings and limits: When set beside controls, HIV repertoires had CDR3 length ranges that were narrower.

The libraries were made with immunoSEQ v3.0 at survey level. This table comes from immunoSEQ multiplex PCR, and its TCRdb copy is limited to in-frame clones, with some not included. The sample consists of about 33,000 clones, around 96% of them appearing once. CDR3 length: 12 amino acids. V gave up 3 bases and J gave up 8 bases, with 10 bases separating them. From germline, CDR1 is SNHLY and CDR2 FYNNEI. Until DNA extraction, the samples held between about 0.85-10 million cryopreserved PBMC. Specimen: unsorted PBMCs, collected approximately 6.8 years after starting antiretroviral therapy. This rearrangement joins TRBV2 to TRBJ1-2; possible D gene TRBD1, 6 bases. The clonotype was recovered from a man aged 25-45 years with HIV. The CDR3 reads CASSDRGAGYTF. CDR3 coding DNA: TGTGCCAGCAGTGATCGGGGGGCAGGCTACACCTTC.